The entry below gives a single T cell receptor beta chain sequence along with its context. The antigen remains unidentified. Using immunoSEQ multiplex PCR, the repertoire was profiled, and TCRdb retains in-frame clones only, with some absent. The sample has more than 10,000 clones, roughly four fifths seen once. This specimen belongs to a study of pediatric ulcerative colitis. During colonoscopy, one to two rectal pinch biopsies were collected. Findings of the study overall: Compared with controls, ulcerative colitis showed greater blood-rectum clone sharing. Rectal repertoires separated controls, mild-moderate and acute severe colitis.

The receptor comes from a boy aged 5-17 years who was a control in a study of pediatric ulcerative colitis. Sequencing used gut tissue.

In DNA form, the CDR3 reads TGTGCCAGCAGCCAAGGGCTAGCGAGTGAGCAGTTCTTC. Translating it yields CASSQGLASEQFF. This chain uses TRBV14 with TRBJ2-1, with a weak D call TRBD2 (6 bases). The CDR3 spans 13 residues. Trimming removed 1 base from V and 9 bases from J, with 10 bases in between. Germline V CDR1 and CDR2: SGHDN, FVKESK.